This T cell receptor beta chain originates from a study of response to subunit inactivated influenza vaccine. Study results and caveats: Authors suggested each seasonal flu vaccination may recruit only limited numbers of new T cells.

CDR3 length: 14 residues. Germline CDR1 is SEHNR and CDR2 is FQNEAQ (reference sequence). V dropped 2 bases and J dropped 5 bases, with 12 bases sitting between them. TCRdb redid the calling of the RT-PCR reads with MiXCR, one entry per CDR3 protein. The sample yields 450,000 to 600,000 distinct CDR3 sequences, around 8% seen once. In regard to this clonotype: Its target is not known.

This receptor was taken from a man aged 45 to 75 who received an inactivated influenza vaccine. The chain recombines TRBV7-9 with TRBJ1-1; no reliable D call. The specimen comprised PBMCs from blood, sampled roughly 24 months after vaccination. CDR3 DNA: TGTGCCAGCAGCTTAAGGGAGGGTAAGACTGAAGCTTTCTTT. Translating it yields CASSLREGKTEAFF. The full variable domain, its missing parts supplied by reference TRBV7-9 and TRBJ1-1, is DTGVSQNPRHKITKRGQNVTFRCDPISEHNRLYWYRQTLGQGPEFLTYFQNEAQLEKSRLLSDRFSAERPKGSFSTLEIQRTEQGDSAMYLCASSLREGKTEAFFGQGTRLTVV.